This entry lists 23 T cell receptor beta chains sequenced from one sample in a study of technical replicates of blood from several donors. Clones were sequenced by immunoSEQ multiplex PCR, and TCRdb holds only the in-frame ones, with some missing. The table records approximately 97,000 clones, roughly 96% of them present only once. Sequenced material: T cells isolated from PBMCs. The origin of the receptors is a human donor in good health.

The chain is built from TRBV6-1 and TRBJ2-1, with 9 bases lining up with TRBD1. From germline, CDR1 is MNHNS and CDR2 SASEGT. The CDR3 covers 15 residues. V gave up 5 bases and J gave up 4 bases; unmatched junction bases: 6. The CDR3 reads CASSSLQGAYNEQFF. The CDR3 nucleotides are TGTGCCAGCAGTTCCTTACAGGGGGCGTACAATGAGCAGTTCTTC.

The chain joins TRBV4-2 to TRBJ2-1, with D perhaps matching TRBD1 (5 bases). In germline, CDR1 is LGHNA, CDR2 YNFKEQ. The CDR3 has 15 residues. V shed 4 bases and J shed 0 bases, with 10 bases lying between them. The CDR3 is CASSPRTRSYNEQFF. CDR3 nucleotide sequence: TGTGCCAGCAGCCCCCGGACACGCTCCTACAATGAGCAGTTCTTC.

This rearrangement joins TRBV28 to TRBJ1-5; 10 nucleotides line up with TRBD1. The V gene's germline CDR1 is MDHEN and CDR2 SYDVKM. Unmatched junction bases numbered 6, after V lost 2 bases and J lost 2 bases. The CDR3 consists of 17 residues. This CDR3 is CASSLRDRGRRNQPQHF. In DNA, the CDR3 is TGTGCCAGCAGTTTAAGGGACAGGGGTAGGCGCAATCAGCCCCAGCATTTT.

A word on this clone: At one end, the junction sequence differs from germline, possibly due to a read error. This chain uses TRBV7-7 with TRBJ1-5, with TRBD1 as a possible D gene (5 bases). The CDR3 has 15 amino acids. Germline CDR1 reads SSHAT; CDR2 reads FNYEAQ (reference sequence). The CDR3 is CASSTQGGSNQPQHF. The CDR3, as DNA: TGTGCTAGCAGCACGCAGGGAGGCAGCAATCAGCCCCAGCATTTT.

The chain employs TRBV14 and TRBJ2-1; the D gene is possibly TRBD2 (6 bases). CDR1 and CDR2 from the germline V gene are SGHDN and FVKESK. The CDR3 totals 14 residues. Trimming cost V 1 base and J 4 bases, with 8 bases left between them. This chain's CDR3 is CASSQGTTYNEQFF. The CDR3 bases are TGTGCCAGCAGCCAAGGGACTACTTACAATGAGCAGTTCTTC. Filled out from reference TRBV14 and TRBJ2-1, the complete variable domain reads EAGVTQFPSHSVIEKGQTVTLRCDPISGHDNLYWYRRVMGKEIKFLLHFVKESKQDESGMPNNRFLAERTGGTYSTLKVQPAELEDSGVYFCASSQGTTYNEQFFGPGTRLTVL.

The chain couples TRBV20-1 to TRBJ1-2, with a weak D call TRBD1 (6 bases). The CDR3 runs 11 residues. CDR1 is DFQATT, CDR2 SNEGSKA, per germline (reference sequence). The CDR3 sequence: CSVTGPAGYTF. CDR3 DNA: TGCAGCGTAACAGGGCCGGCTGGCTACACCTTC.

This sequence joins TRBV21-1 and TRBJ1-2; no DNA check was done on the table's D call, TRBD1. TRBV21-1 is labeled a pseudogene. The CDR3 totals 18 residues. CDR3 amino acids: CASSKLGKGHRYNYGYTF. CDR3 DNA sequence: TGTGCCAGCAGCAAATTAGGGAAGGGACACCGGTATAACTATGGCTACACCTTC.

The gene calls are TRBV18 and TRBJ2-7, with 7 bases aligning to TRBD1. The V gene end was trimmed by 3 bases and the J gene end by 1 base; junction bases not matched to a gene: 12. This CDR3 has 17 amino acids. The germline V gene encodes CDR1 KGHSH and CDR2 LQKENI. The CDR3 here is CASSPPTTGALSYEQYF. For the CDR3, the DNA is TGTGCCAGCTCACCCCCAACAACAGGGGCCCTGTCCTACGAGCAGTACTTC.

This rearrangement joins TRBV18 to TRBJ1-1; no firm D call. V shed 4 bases and J shed 5 bases, with 5 bases lying between them. This CDR3 comprises 11 residues. CDR1 KGHSH and CDR2 LQKENI come from the germline V gene. The CDR3 spells CASSQRTEAFF. CDR3 DNA: TGTGCCAGCTCACAGCGTACTGAAGCTTTCTTT.

This sequence joins TRBV27 and TRBJ2-2; TRBD1 matches 8 bases. The germline CDR1 and CDR2 sequences are MNHEY and SMNVEV (reference sequence). Germline trimming cut 3 bases from V and 3 bases from J; bases unmatched to any gene: 6. The CDR3 spans 16 residues. The CDR3 coding sequence is TGTGCCAGCAGTTTGGCCCCGGGACAGGACACCGGGGAGCTGTTTTTT. It codes for CASSLAPGQDTGELFF.

The chain combines TRBV7-2 with TRBJ2-1, with 9 bases that match TRBD2. CDR1 is SGHTA and CDR2 is FQGNSA in the germline V gene. CDR3 length equals 16 residues. J was trimmed by 1 base and V by 4 bases; bases with no gene match: 5. CDR3 amino acids: CASSSLAGVSYNEQFF. For the CDR3, the DNA is TGTGCCAGCAGCTCCTTAGCGGGAGTATCCTACAATGAGCAGTTCTTC.

The rearrangement uses TRBV27 and TRBJ1-2, with a weak D call TRBD1 (5 bases). The V gene lost 6 bases and the J gene lost 8 bases, with 13 bases spanning the gap. The V gene's germline CDR1 is MNHEY and CDR2 SMNVEV (reference sequence). The CDR3 is 12 residues long. The CDR3 is CASSGGGGGYTF. DNA of the CDR3: TGTGCCAGCAGCGGGGGGGGAGGAGGCTACACCTTC.

This chain connects TRBV10-3 to TRBJ1-2; 7 nucleotides line up with TRBD1. Trimming removed 6 bases from V and 8 bases from J; junction bases left unmatched: 9. In germline, CDR1 is ENHRY, CDR2 SYGVKD. CDR3 size: 13 residues. CDR3 sequence: CAIRETGVEGYTF. CDR3 DNA sequence: TGTGCCATCAGGGAAACAGGGGTGGAGGGCTACACCTTC.

The J gene is TRBJ2-1, the V gene TRBV4-2; D is unclear. Trimming cost V 2 bases and J 3 bases, with 11 bases left between them. Germline V CDR1 and CDR2: LGHNA, YNFKEQ. The CDR3 length is 15 residues. The CDR3 DNA follows: TGTGCCAGCAGCCAATCAAGAGACTTCTACAATGAGCAGTTCTTC. It codes for CASSQSRDFYNEQFF.

This sequence joins TRBV27 and TRBJ1-2; TRBD1 matches 12 bases. Germline V gene lookup returns CDR1 MNHEY and CDR2 SMNVEV (reference sequence). Germline trimming cut 1 base from V and 6 bases from J; bases unmatched to any gene: 3. This CDR3 has 15 residues. The CDR3 coding sequence is TGTGCCAGCAGTTTATGGGGGACAGGGGGCCATGGCTACACCTTC. This encodes CASSLWGTGGHGYTF.

The chain combines TRBV9 with TRBJ2-6; 16 bases agree with TRBD2. This CDR3 has 20 amino acids. Trimming cost V 3 bases and J 4 bases; bases outside gene matches: 10. Per germline, CDR1 SGDLS and CDR2 YYNGEE. The CDR3 here is CASSAHPGLAGGLGANVLTF. In nucleotides, the CDR3 is TGTGCCAGCAGCGCTCACCCGGGACTAGCGGGAGGGCTAGGGGCCAACGTCCTGACTTTC.

This rearrangement joins TRBV27 to TRBJ2-3, with TRBD2 as a possible D gene (6 bases). Per the germline V gene, CDR1 is MNHEY and CDR2 is SMNVEV (reference sequence). This CDR3 is 15 amino acids long. V dropped 6 bases and J dropped 0 bases, with 13 bases sitting between them. CDR3 amino acids: CASRVLASSTDTQYF. The CDR3 region has the DNA TGTGCCAGCAGAGTTCTAGCGAGTAGCACAGATACGCAGTATTTT.

The chain is built from TRBV25-1 and TRBJ1-2; weak D call: TRBD1 (6 bases). V gave up 4 bases and J gave up 3 bases, with 12 bases separating them. The CDR3 length is 14 residues. Germline V gene sequence: CDR1 MGHDK, CDR2 SYGVNS. The CDR3 region is CASSVQGEHYGYTF. As DNA, the CDR3 is TGTGCCAGCAGTGTACAGGGTGAACACTATGGCTACACCTTC.

CDR3 amino acids: CASSPPPGLAGDNEQYF. In DNA form, the CDR3 reads TGTGCCAGCTCACCACCGCCGGGGCTAGCGGGAGATAACGAGCAGTACTTC. The chain couples TRBV18 to TRBJ2-7, with 10 bases aligning to TRBD2. The V segment lost 0 bases and the J segment 5 bases; nucleotides outside the gene matches: 10. Germline V CDR1 and CDR2: KGHSH, LQKENI. The CDR3 contains 17 residues.

The gene calls are TRBV6-5 and TRBJ2-5; D gene uncertain. V lost 6 bases to trimming and J lost 5 bases, with 13 bases between them. The CDR3 has 13 residues. Germline V gene lookup returns CDR1 MNHEY and CDR2 SVGAGI. This CDR3 reads CASRVARMETQYF. The CDR3 DNA follows: TGTGCCAGCAGAGTAGCTAGAATGGAGACCCAGTACTTC.

The chain links TRBV6-5 to TRBJ2-7; TRBD1 aligns across 7 bases. Germline V gene lookup returns CDR1 MNHEY and CDR2 SVGAGI. There are 12 residues in the CDR3. V lost 2 bases, J lost 6 bases, and 1 base stayed unmatched. Here the CDR3 reads CASSYDRVEQYF. DNA for the CDR3: TGTGCCAGCAGTTACGACAGGGTCGAGCAGTACTTC.

The V and J genes are TRBV27 and TRBJ1-2; D is possibly TRBD1 (6 bases). V lost 5 bases, J lost 4 bases, and 11 bases lay in between. Germline V gives CDR1 MNHEY, CDR2 SMNVEV (reference sequence). This CDR3 contains 13 residues. This chain's CDR3 is CASSLGTSYGYTF. The CDR3 region has the DNA TGTGCCAGCAGTCTAGGGACATCCTATGGCTACACCTTC.

V usage is TRBV19 and J usage is TRBJ1-1; 7 positions agree with TRBD1. Germline-derived CDR1 and CDR2 are LNHDA and SQIVND (reference sequence). CDR3 size: 15 residues. Trimming cost V 4 bases and J 4 bases; bases outside gene matches: 9. CDR3 DNA sequence: TGTGCCAGTAGTACCCTAGACAGGGATGCCACTGAAGCTTTCTTT. Its protein is CASSTLDRDATEAFF.